Listed here is a single T cell receptor (beta chain). There is no known antigen for this receptor. The input lacks base qualities; no much larger clone sits a single base away. Ends trimmed: V by 6 bases, J by 14 bases; bases unmatched to a gene: 7. Counted from cysteine to phenylalanine, this CDR3 has 12 amino acids. Of the read, only the CDR3 DNA is kept; its 36 bases are in frame from base 1. CDR1 MDHEN and CDR2 SYDVKM are derived from the germline V gene. To prepare the library, 5' RACE was applied. Sequenced on an Illumina HiSeq 2500. A second PCR of 7 to 11 cycles was run with a J-beta primer mix and a sample-barcoded 5' primer. A template-switch 5' adaptor carrying 12 random nucleotides introduced a unique molecular identifier onto each TCR beta cDNA molecule. Each sample yielded at least 3 million CDR3-containing paired-end reads. First-strand cDNA synthesis was performed from all RNA using the Mint cDNA synthesis kit, with priming by a TRBC-specific oligonucleotide. All cDNA was treated with uracil-DNA glycosylase and then went through a first 18-cycle PCR with the universal primers M1SS and BC2_uni_R. The study's own analysis went as follows. For normalization, 1 million high-quality reads were randomly selected from each sample, with every read carrying a distinct molecular identifier. Reads sharing molecular identifiers were discarded rather than binned into consensus sequences. MiTCR, set to a Q25 quality threshold and the strictest error-elimination algorithm, was used for CDR3 identification, clonotype clustering and error correction. A nonparametric unseen species model using Euler transformation provided a lower-bound estimate of total TCR beta diversity. The raw public reads went through TCRdb reprocessing: fastp at Q25, MiXCR clone calling, in-frame beta chains kept. Under each unique CDR3 protein, matching rows form one entry showing the most common genes and DNA. The V and J calls, along with clone size, are taken from TCRdb and not from the paper's own processing. This sample gives more than 900,000 distinct CDR3 sequences in total; approximately 25% of them show up just once. The top ten hold 0.65% to 0.75% of the sample.

Systemically healthy Caucasian individuals from Russia, some 36 in total and aged roughly 6 to 95 years, were included as donors. Each donor gave ten milliliters of peripheral blood, drawn into EDTA-treated Vacutainer tubes. Ficoll-Paque density-gradient centrifugation was used to isolate PBMCs, with at least 7 million obtained per sample. Trizol reagent was used to extract total RNA from the PBMCs, yielding at least 5 micrograms per sample. The percentages of naive CD45RAhigh/CD27high T cells were determined by flow cytometry on a PBMC aliquot from every donor. The data belong to a study of blood T cells in healthy people across ages (dated by TCRdb to 2015 to 2017). As for the study more broadly: Template switching captured roughly one uniquely barcoded TCR beta cDNA molecule per two T cells in model experiments. The study measured age-related changes in TCR beta repertoire diversity using deep sequencing normalized with unique cDNA molecular identifiers. Four age groups were formed from the donors: young (average approximately 16 years), middle-aged (approximately 42), aged (roughly 58) and long-lived (around 82). For two donors (one aged 18 to 30 and one aged 80 or older), the study analyzed two additional independent replicas of 1 million unique cDNA reads from the same blood draw.

Overall study outcomes, separate from this receptor: Estimates of total diversity based on one million sequenced T cells were regarded as lower bounds and as underestimates. The CMV infection status of donors was not known, potentially confounding age-related changes in expanded clonotypes. Since profiling was done on bulk unsorted PBMCs, naive and antigen-experienced compartments could not be conclusively compared. Compared with the aged group, the long-lived group had more naive CD4+ T cells, fewer expanded clones and increased TCR diversity, suggesting age selection. As age increased, observed TCR beta diversity per million T cells dropped in a roughly linear way, and a significant reduction was already evident by age 40. Observed TCR beta diversity correlated strongly with the percentage of naive T cells measured by flow cytometry.

These data are also associated with another study on T cells of mothers and their children. Per that second paper: Donors were nine systemically healthy Caucasian individuals: three mothers and their six children. cDNA synthesis consumed the entire amount of extracted RNA, loaded at about 1.5 ug RNA in each 15 ul reaction. Sample barcodes and 2-4 random nucleotides were added via the M1S primer in the second PCR. Each mother yielded over 10 million TCR beta CDR3 reads and each child roughly 3.1 million reads. In both related and unrelated pairs, thymic selection shapes the output of TCR recombination in a similar way, with inherited differences having only a minor effect. Normalized repertoire overlap was always slightly but never significantly higher in related than unrelated mother-child pairs. Persistent microchimeric T cell clones were not detected, at a sensitivity of about 99 clones per million clonotypes. The study used deep NGS to compare TCR beta repertoires of mothers and children, seeking features distinguishing related mother-child pairs from unrelated individuals. On average, the children were approximately 11 +/- 4 years old, while the mothers were approximately 41 +/- 4 years old. After adapter ligation was performed with NEBNext reagents, the libraries were sequenced on an Illumina HiSeq 2000 with 100+100 nt paired-end reads. To prevent cross-contamination, the mother and child libraries were prepared a month apart and were sequenced in separate runs. For each donor, somewhere between roughly 450,000 and 2,100,000 distinct TCR beta clonotypes were identified. Naive TCR beta clonotypes were estimated from low-frequency clonotypes matched to each donor's FACS-determined naive share, without sorting.

This clonotype originated in a girl aged 2 to 10 in good health. The sequence joins TRBV28 to TRBJ2-5; TRBD1 aligns with 12 central bases. What was sequenced was blood. The CDR3 has the sequence CASRKGTGGFYF. The nucleotides read TGTGCCAGCAGGAAAGGGACAGGGGGCTTTTACTTC.